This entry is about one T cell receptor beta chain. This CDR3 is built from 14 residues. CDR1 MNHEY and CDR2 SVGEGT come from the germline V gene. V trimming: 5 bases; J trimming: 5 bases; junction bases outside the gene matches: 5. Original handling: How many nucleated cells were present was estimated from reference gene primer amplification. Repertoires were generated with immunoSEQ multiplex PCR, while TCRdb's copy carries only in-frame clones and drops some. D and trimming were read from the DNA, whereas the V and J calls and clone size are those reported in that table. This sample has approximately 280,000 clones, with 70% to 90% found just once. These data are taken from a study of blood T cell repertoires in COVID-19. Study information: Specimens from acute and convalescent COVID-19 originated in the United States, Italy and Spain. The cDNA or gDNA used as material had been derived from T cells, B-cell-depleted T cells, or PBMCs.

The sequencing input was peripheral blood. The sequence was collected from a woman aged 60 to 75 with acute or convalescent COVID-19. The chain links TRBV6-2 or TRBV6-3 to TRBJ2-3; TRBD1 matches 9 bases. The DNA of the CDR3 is TGTGCCAGCAGTCAACAGGGGGCGGGAGATACGCAGTATTTT. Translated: CASSQQGAGDTQYF.